This paragraph covers one TCR beta chain sequence. Antigen unknown. Germline V gene lookup returns CDR1 MNHGY and CDR2 SVAAGI. Losses at the gene ends were 11 bases for V and 14 bases for J; bases not matched to a gene: 12. The CDR3 spans 12 residues. These data come from a study of T-cell reconstitution after alpha-beta-depleted transplantation in children. Study-wide findings and caveats: It was reported that alpha-beta T cells came from several hundred expanded graft clones (about two months after transplant). Counts and diversity of T cells one year after transplant came mostly from newly produced T cells. In some patients, recipient T cells and intrathymic progenitors surviving conditioning explained high day-60 diversity.

Unique molecular identifiers were incorporated during preparation of the TCRbeta library. TCRdb re-called the PCR reads through MiXCR, storing one row per CDR3 protein. The sample has more than 3,500 distinct CDR3 sequences, less than 20% seen once; the top ten hold about 45%. V gene TRBV6-9 combines with J gene TRBJ2-1; 10 nucleotides line up with TRBD1. The clonotype comes from a male patient between 2 and 10 years old who had a stem cell transplant for acute lymphoblastic leukemia, so the T cells may come from the graft donor. This sample comprised PBMCs, mostly from graft donor cells, obtained 180 days after TCRalphabeta/CD19-depleted stem cell transplant. The CDR3 loop is CAAIYSGQGKFF. In DNA, the CDR3 is TGTGCCGCCATTTATTCGGGACAGGGGAAGTTCTTC.